This entry lists 8 T cell receptor beta chains sequenced from one sample in a study of blood T cells in healthy people across ages. Combining a sample-barcoded 5' primer with a J-beta primer mix, a second PCR ran for roughly 7 to 11 cycles. TCRdb redid the calling of the 5' RACE reads with MiXCR, one entry per CDR3 protein. Counted here are about 680,000 distinct CDR3 sequences, around 48% occurring once; the ten biggest clones make up about a third. The sequencing input was blood. The receptors come from a woman aged 55-69 years in good health.

Concerning this clonotype itself: Mismatch with germline at one junction end may stem from a read error. V and J are TRBV27 and TRBJ2-7; D unresolved. Judging by the DNA end, TRBJ2-5 fits better; the J call may be wrong. Germline V gene sequence: CDR1 MNHEY, CDR2 SMNVEV (reference sequence). This CDR3 spans 14 amino acids. The CDR3 reads CASSLLGFQKTQYF. In DNA form, the CDR3 reads TGTGCCAGCAGTTTGTTAGGGTTCCAAAAGACCCAGTACTTC.

The chain combines TRBV7-2 with TRBJ2-7; 10 bases map to TRBD1. There are 14 residues in the CDR3. V lost 4 bases, J lost 6 bases, and 6 bases stayed unmatched. The germline gives CDR1 SGHTA, CDR2 FQGNSA. CDR3 nucleotide sequence: TGTGCCAGCAGCTCAAGACAGGGGGCATCCGAGCAGTACTTC. This translates into CASSSRQGASEQYF. Looking up the rest from reference TRBV7-2 and TRBJ2-7 gives the full variable domain: GAGVSQSPSNKVTEKGKDVELRCDPISGHTALYWYRQSLGQGLEFLIYFQGNSAPDKSGLPSDRFSAERTGGSVSTLTIQRTQQEDSAVYLCASSSRQGASEQYFGPGTRLTVT.

The J gene is TRBJ2-2, the V gene TRBV20-1, with D perhaps matching TRBD1 (6 bases). The length of the CDR3 is 12 residues. CDR1 and CDR2 (germline): DFQATT, SNEGSKA (reference sequence). V was cut by 4 bases and J by 4 bases, with 7 bases left in between. The CDR3 DNA reads as TGCAGTGCTAAAGGGGGCACCGGGGAGCTGTTTTTT. Its protein is CSAKGGTGELFF.

The rearrangement joins TRBV13 to TRBJ2-1, with D perhaps matching TRBD1 (5 bases). The CDR3 sequence is 15 residues long. Between the trimmed V and J ends, which lost 8 bases and 6 bases, there was a span of 20 bases. Germline V gives CDR1 PRHDT, CDR2 FYEKMQ (reference sequence). CDR3 in amino acids: CASYNRRQGSNEQFF. As DNA, the CDR3 is TGTGCCAGCTATAACCGCAGGCAGGGAAGCAATGAGCAGTTCTTC.

In regard to this clonotype: Compared with germline, one end of the junction differs, possibly owing to a read error. The chain has TRBV12-3 or TRBV12-4 and TRBJ2-3; possibly TRBD1 or TRBD2 for D (7 bases each). This CDR3 is 14 amino acids long. As DNA, the CDR3 is TGTGCCAGCAGCGACAGGGAGGGCACAGATATGCAGTATTTT. This sequence encodes CASSDREGTDMQYF.

The chain links TRBV20-1 to TRBJ2-7; TRBD2 matches at 10 bases. This CDR3 is 13 amino acids long. Germline CDR1 DFQATT, CDR2 SNEGSKA (reference sequence). The trim removed 7 bases at V and 3 bases at J, leaving 6 bases unmatched. Here the CDR3 DNA reads TGCAGTGGGGCTGGGACTAGCGTCTACGAGCAGTACTTC. The encoded protein is CSGAGTSVYEQYF.

The V and J genes are TRBV9 and TRBJ2-1; D possibly corresponds to TRBD2 (6 bases). The CDR3 extends over 16 amino acids. Germline V CDR1 and CDR2: SGDLS, YYNGEE. V lost 5 bases and J 6 bases, leaving 21 bases between the germline ends. This CDR3 reads CASSNGGRGTLNEQFF. For the CDR3, the DNA is TGTGCCAGCAGTAATGGGGGACGGGGGACGCTCAATGAGCAGTTCTTC.

This sequence joins TRBV7-9 and TRBJ2-1, with 7 bases fitting TRBD2. The J segment lost 0 bases and the V segment lost 5 bases, leaving 13 bases of the junction unmatched. The CDR3 runs to 18 residues. Germline-derived CDR1 and CDR2 are SEHNR and FQNEAQ (reference sequence). CDR3 sequence: CASSPSIWGGSSYNEQFF. The CDR3 bases are TGTGCCAGCAGCCCGTCGATTTGGGGCGGGAGCTCCTACAATGAGCAGTTCTTC.